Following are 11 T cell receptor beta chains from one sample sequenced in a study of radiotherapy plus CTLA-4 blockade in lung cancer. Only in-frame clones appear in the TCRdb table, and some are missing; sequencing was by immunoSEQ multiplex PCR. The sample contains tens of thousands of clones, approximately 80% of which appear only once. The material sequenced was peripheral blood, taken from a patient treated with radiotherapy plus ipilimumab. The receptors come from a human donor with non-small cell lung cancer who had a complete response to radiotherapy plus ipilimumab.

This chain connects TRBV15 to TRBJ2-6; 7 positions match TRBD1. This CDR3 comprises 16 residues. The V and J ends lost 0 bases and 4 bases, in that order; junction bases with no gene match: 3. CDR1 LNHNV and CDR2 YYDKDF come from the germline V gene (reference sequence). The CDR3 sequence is CATSRERGPGANVLTF. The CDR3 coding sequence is TGTGCCACCAGCAGAGAAAGGGGGCCAGGGGCCAACGTCCTGACTTTC.

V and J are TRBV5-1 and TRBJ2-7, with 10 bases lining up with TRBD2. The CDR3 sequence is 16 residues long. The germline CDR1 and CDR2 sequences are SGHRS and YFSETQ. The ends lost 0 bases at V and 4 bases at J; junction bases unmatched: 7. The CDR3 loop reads CASSLGVLAGNYEQYV. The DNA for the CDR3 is TGCGCCAGCAGCTTGGGAGTACTAGCGGGGAATTACGAGCAGTACGTC.

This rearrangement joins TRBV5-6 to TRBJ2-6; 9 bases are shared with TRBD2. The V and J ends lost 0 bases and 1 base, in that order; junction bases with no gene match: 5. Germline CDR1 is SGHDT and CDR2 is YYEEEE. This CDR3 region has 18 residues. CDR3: CASSLGLAEVSGANVLTF. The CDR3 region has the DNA TGTGCCAGCAGCTTGGGACTAGCGGAAGTATCTGGGGCCAACGTCCTGACTTTC.

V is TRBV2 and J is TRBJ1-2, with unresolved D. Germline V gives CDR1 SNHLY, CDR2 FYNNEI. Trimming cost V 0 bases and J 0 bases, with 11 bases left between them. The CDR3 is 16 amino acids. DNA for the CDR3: TGTGCCAGCAGTGAAGCAGGATTGACTTCTAACTATGGCTACACCTTC. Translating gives CASSEAGLTSNYGYTF.

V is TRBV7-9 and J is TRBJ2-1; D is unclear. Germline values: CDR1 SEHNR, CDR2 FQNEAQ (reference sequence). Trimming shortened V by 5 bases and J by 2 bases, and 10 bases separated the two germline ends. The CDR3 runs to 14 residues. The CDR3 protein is CASSPQLPYNEQFF. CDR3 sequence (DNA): TGTGCCAGCAGCCCCCAGCTCCCCTACAATGAGCAGTTCTTC.

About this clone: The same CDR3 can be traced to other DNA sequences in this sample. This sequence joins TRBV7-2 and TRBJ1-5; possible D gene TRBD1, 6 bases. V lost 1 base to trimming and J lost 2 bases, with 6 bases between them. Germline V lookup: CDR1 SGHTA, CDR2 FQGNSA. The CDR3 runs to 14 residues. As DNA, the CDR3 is TGTGCCAGCAGCTTAGACAGGGGCAATCAGCCCCAGCATTTT. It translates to CASSLDRGNQPQHF. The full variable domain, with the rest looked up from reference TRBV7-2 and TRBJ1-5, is GAGVSQSPSNKVTEKGKDVELRCDPISGHTALYWYRQSLGQGLEFLIYFQGNSAPDKSGLPSDRFSAERTGGSVSTLTIQRTQQEDSAVYLCASSLDRGNQPQHFGDGTRLSIL.

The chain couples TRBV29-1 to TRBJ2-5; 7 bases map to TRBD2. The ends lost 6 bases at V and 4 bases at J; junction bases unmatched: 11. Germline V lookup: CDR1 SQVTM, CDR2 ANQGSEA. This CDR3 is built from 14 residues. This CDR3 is CSVTGTTGRETQYF. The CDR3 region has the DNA TGCAGCGTAACCGGGACTACGGGTAGAGAGACCCAGTACTTC.

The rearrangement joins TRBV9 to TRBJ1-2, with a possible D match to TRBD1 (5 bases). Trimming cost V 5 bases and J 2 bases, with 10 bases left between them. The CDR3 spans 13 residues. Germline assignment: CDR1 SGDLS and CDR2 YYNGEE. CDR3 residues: CASSVGANYGYTF. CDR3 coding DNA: TGTGCCAGCAGTGTCGGGGCGAACTATGGCTACACCTTC.

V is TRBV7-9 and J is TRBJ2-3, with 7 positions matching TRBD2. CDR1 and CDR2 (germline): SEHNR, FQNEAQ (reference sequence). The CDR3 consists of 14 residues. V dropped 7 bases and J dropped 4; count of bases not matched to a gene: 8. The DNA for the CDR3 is TGTGCCAGCAAGTCTAGCGGTGGGGCAGATACGCAGTATTTT. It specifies CASKSSGGADTQYF.

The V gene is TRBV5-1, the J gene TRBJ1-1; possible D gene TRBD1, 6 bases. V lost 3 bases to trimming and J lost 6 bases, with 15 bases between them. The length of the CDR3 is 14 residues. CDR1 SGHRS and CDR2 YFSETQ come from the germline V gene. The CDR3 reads CASSSDTGFAEAFF. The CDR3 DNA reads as TGCGCCAGCAGCTCCGATACAGGGTTCGCTGAAGCTTTCTTT.

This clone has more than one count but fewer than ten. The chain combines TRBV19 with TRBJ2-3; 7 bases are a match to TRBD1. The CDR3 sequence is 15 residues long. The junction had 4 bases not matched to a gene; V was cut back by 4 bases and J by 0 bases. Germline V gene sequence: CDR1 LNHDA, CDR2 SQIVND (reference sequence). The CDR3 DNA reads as TGTGCCAGTAGTAGGGACAGATCTAGCACAGATACGCAGTATTTT. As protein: CASSRDRSSTDTQYF.